This T cell receptor beta chain emerged from a study of cytomegalovirus exposure and HLA in healthy donors. 60 Vbeta and 13 Jbeta primers were used in PCR. The data were produced by immunoSEQ multiplex PCR, yet TCRdb's version contains in-frame clones alone and is incomplete. The repertoire holds a few hundred thousand clones, 70% to 90% seen once, with about 2.5% in the top ten. The ends were cut back, 1 base at V and 0 bases at J, with 9 bases in the middle. There are 15 residues in the CDR3. Germline V gene lookup returns CDR1 MGHRA and CDR2 YSYEKL. This TCR derives from a woman aged 18-29 years in good health and CMV-seronegative. The V gene is TRBV4-1, the J gene TRBJ2-5, with D perhaps matching TRBD1 (6 bases). The sequenced sample was PBMCs. The CDR3 sequence is CASSQATGYQETQYF. The DNA for the CDR3 is TGCGCCAGCAGCCAAGCGACAGGTTACCAAGAGACCCAGTACTTC.